These 32 T cell receptor beta chains originate from one sample sequenced in a study of blood T cell repertoires in COVID-19. Sequencing was performed with immunoSEQ multiplex PCR; in TCRdb, only in-frame clones are kept and a portion is missing. The sample lists tens of thousands of clones, 86% occurring once. The source material was peripheral blood. Source of these receptors: a man aged 80 or over with acute or convalescent COVID-19.

CDR3 DNA: TGTGCCAGCAGCGTTAGTGGACAGAGCTCCTACGAGCAGTACTTC. Translating it yields CASSVSGQSSYEQYF. V and J are TRBV7-2 and TRBJ2-7; a weak D match, TRBD1 (6 bases). V dropped 5 bases and J dropped 0 bases, with 14 bases sitting between them. Germline CDR1 is SGHTA and CDR2 is FQGNSA. This CDR3 region has 15 residues.

The gene calls are TRBV5-5 and TRBJ2-3; TRBD1 matches 7 bases. The CDR3 is 15 amino acids. In germline, CDR1 is SGHKS, CDR2 YYEKEE (reference sequence). With V trimmed by 3 bases and J by 2 bases, 6 bases remained unmatched. The DNA of the CDR3 is TGTGCCAGCAGCTCTCCGGGACAGAACACAGATACGCAGTATTTT. Amino acids: CASSSPGQNTDTQYF.

The chain combines TRBV14 with TRBJ2-1; 7 bases fit TRBD2. With 0 bases clipped from V and 1 base from J, the junction kept 9 bases outside the gene matches. The CDR3 extends over 18 amino acids. The V gene's germline CDR1 is SGHDN and CDR2 FVKESK. CDR3 nucleotides: TGTGCCAGCAGCCAAGATTGGATCGGGGGGAGGTCCTACAATGAGCAGTTCTTC. It is translated as CASSQDWIGGRSYNEQFF.

This rearrangement joins TRBV2 to TRBJ1-1; 8 bases are a match to TRBD1. V shed 3 bases, J shed 14 bases, and the junction held 5 bases outside the gene matches. This CDR3 contains 11 residues. Germline values: CDR1 SNHLY, CDR2 FYNNEI. As DNA, the CDR3 is TGTGCCAGCAGTGAGGAGGACAGGGAGTTCTTT. Protein sequence: CASSEEDREFF.

The chain's CDR3 is CASVQAGVLSGNTIYF. In DNA form, the CDR3 reads TGTGCCAGCGTTCAGGCAGGGGTGCTGTCTGGAAACACCATATATTTT. V gene TRBV11-2 combines with J gene TRBJ1-3; D perhaps matches TRBD1 (6 bases). This CDR3 has 16 residues. The germline V gene encodes CDR1 SGHAT and CDR2 FQNNGV. The V end lost 8 bases, the J end lost 1 base, and 18 bases lay between the germline ends. Full variable domain (outside the CDR3, taken from reference TRBV11-2 and TRBJ1-3): EAGVAQSPRYKIIEKRQSVAFWCNPISGHATLYWYQQILGQGPKLLIQFQNNGVVDDSQLPKDRFSAERLKGVDSTLKIQPAKLEDSAVYLCASVQAGVLSGNTIYFGEGSWLTVV.

This chain joins TRBV6-5 and TRBJ2-1, with 11 bases fitting TRBD1. There are 16 residues in the CDR3. Germline V gives CDR1 MNHEY, CDR2 SVGAGI. The V and J ends lost 0 bases and 6 bases, in that order; junction bases with no gene match: 4. Here the CDR3 reads CASSYSSGTGGNEQFF. CDR3 in DNA: TGTGCCAGCAGTTACTCCTCCGGGACAGGGGGCAATGAGCAGTTCTTC.

The genes are TRBV9 and TRBJ2-7; 16 bases are shared with TRBD2. Germline trimming cut 2 bases from V and 7 bases from J; bases unmatched to any gene: 6. The V gene's germline CDR1 is SGDLS and CDR2 YYNGEE. The CDR3 length is 16 residues. CDR3 loop: CASSVGTSGGAKEQYF. In DNA, the CDR3 is TGTGCCAGCAGCGTTGGGACTAGCGGGGGGGCGAAAGAGCAGTACTTC.

The V gene is TRBV7-8, the J gene TRBJ2-3; 9 positions agree with TRBD2. The length of the CDR3 is 16 residues. Trimming at V came to 11 bases and at J to 0 bases, leaving 12 bases not matched to a gene. CDR1 and CDR2 from the germline V gene are SGHVS and FQNEAQ. This chain's CDR3 is CAAGAGGPPSTDTQYF. CDR3 nucleotides: TGTGCCGCGGGGGCGGGGGGGCCGCCCAGCACAGATACGCAGTATTTT.

The chain joins TRBV7-3 to TRBJ2-5, with 11 nucleotides matching TRBD2. The CDR3 sequence is 15 residues long. Trimming at V came to 5 bases and at J to 7 bases, leaving 9 bases not matched to a gene. CDR1 and CDR2 from the germline V gene are SGHTA and FQGTGA. CDR3 bases: TGTGCCAGCAGCCCCCTCCCCGGACTAGCGGGGACCCAGTACTTC. Its translation is CASSPLPGLAGTQYF.

This chain links TRBV5-8 with TRBJ1-5; 7 bases line up with TRBD1. This CDR3 region has 17 residues. Germline V lookup: CDR1 SGHTS, CDR2 YDEGEE. Trimming removed 4 bases from V and 1 base from J; junction bases left unmatched: 11. CDR3 amino acids: CASSPGTASFSNQPQHF. The CDR3 DNA sequence: TGTGCCAGCAGCCCCGGGACAGCCTCTTTCAGCAATCAGCCCCAGCATTTT.

The chain joins TRBV6-6 to TRBJ2-2; possibly TRBD2 for D (6 bases). The CDR3 loop spans 14 amino acids. Germline V gives CDR1 MNHNY, CDR2 SVGAGI (reference sequence). The ends were cut back, 7 bases at V and 5 bases at J, with 14 bases in the middle. DNA for the CDR3: TGTGCCAGCAAGGACTCTCGGGGGACCGGGGAGCTGTTTTTT. This translates into CASKDSRGTGELFF.

The V and J genes are TRBV3-1 (or the pseudogene TRBV3-2) and TRBJ2-3, with 7 bases identical to TRBD1. V gave up 2 bases and J gave up 2 bases; unmatched junction bases: 10. The CDR3 has 17 residues. In germline, CDR1 is LGHDT, CDR2 YNNKEL (reference sequence). CDR3 bases: TGTGCCAGCAGCCAAACTCCACAGGGGTCCCTCACAGATACGCAGTATTTT. Translating gives CASSQTPQGSLTDTQYF.

The chain carries TRBV5-1 and TRBJ2-1; 8 bases line up with TRBD2. CDR1 is SGHRS, CDR2 YFSETQ, per germline. V gave up 1 base and J gave up 9 bases; unmatched junction bases: 9. The CDR3 has 15 residues. CDR3 coding DNA: TGCGCCAGCAGCTTGTTTCCGGGGGGGCAATCTGAGCAGTTCTTC. This translates into CASSLFPGGQSEQFF.

The chain uses TRBV9 and TRBJ2-2, with 11 bases aligning to TRBD2. The length of the CDR3 is 19 residues. Trimming removed 5 bases from V and 2 bases from J; junction bases left unmatched: 14. Germline V lookup: CDR1 SGDLS, CDR2 YYNGEE. The CDR3 loop reads CASRVSSGGPLSNTGELFF. The CDR3 DNA reads as TGTGCCAGCAGAGTTTCTAGCGGGGGGCCCCTCTCTAACACCGGGGAGCTGTTTTTT.

The chain couples TRBV19 to TRBJ2-5; TRBD2 might be the D (5 bases). Looked up from germline, CDR1 is LNHDA and CDR2 is SQIVND (reference sequence). With 5 bases removed from V and 5 bases from J, the gap between germline ends came to 9 bases. The CDR3 runs to 12 residues. Written as DNA, the CDR3 is TGTGCCAGTAGTGAGAGGGAGGAGACCCAGTACTTC. The encoded protein is CASSEREETQYF.

V gene TRBV25-1 combines with J gene TRBJ2-3; D unclear. Between the trimmed V and J ends, which lost 6 bases and 5 bases, there was a span of 9 bases. Per germline, CDR1 MGHDK and CDR2 SYGVNS. This CDR3 spans 12 amino acids. CDR3 loop: CASSPLGDTQYF. CDR3 coding DNA: TGTGCCAGCAGCCCCCTCGGAGATACGCAGTATTTT. The whole variable domain, filled in from reference TRBV25-1 and TRBJ2-3, reads EADIYQTPRYLVIGTGKKITLECSQTMGHDKMYWYQQDPGMELHLIHYSYGVNSTEKGDLSSESTVSRIRTEHFPLTLESARPSHTSQYLCASSPLGDTQYFGPGTRLTVL.

This chain links TRBV7-2 with TRBJ1-1, with D maybe TRBD1 (6 bases). The germline V gene has CDR1 SGHTA and CDR2 FQGNSA. The CDR3 totals 15 residues. V lost 1 base and J 1 base, leaving 10 bases between the germline ends. The CDR3 spells CASSLGGHKNTEAFF. Written as DNA, the CDR3 is TGTGCCAGCAGCTTAGGGGGACATAAGAACACTGAAGCTTTCTTT.

The rearrangement links TRBV5-8 to TRBJ2-7; 7 positions match TRBD2. The trim removed 3 bases at V and 3 bases at J, leaving 12 bases unmatched. Germline loops: CDR1 SGHTS, CDR2 YDEGEE. This CDR3 comprises 16 residues. In DNA, the CDR3 is TGTGCCAGCAGCTCCGGTGTTCGGGACTACCTCTACGAGCAGTACTTC. Encoded protein: CASSSGVRDYLYEQYF.

Only one count was recorded for this clone. The chain employs TRBV14 and TRBJ2-5; 8 positions agree with TRBD2. With 0 bases clipped from V and 5 bases from J, the junction kept 8 bases outside the gene matches. The length of the CDR3 is 16 residues. Germline CDR1 and CDR2: SGHDN and FVKESK. The CDR3, as DNA: TGTGCCAGCAGCCAAGACTGGGGGACTAGTGGGGAGACCCAGTACTTC. Translated: CASSQDWGTSGETQYF.

This clone came up once. The chain couples TRBV6-5 to TRBJ2-5, with TRBD2 as a possible D gene (6 bases). Germline assignment: CDR1 MNHEY and CDR2 SVGAGI. This CDR3 spans 15 amino acids. The V and J ends lost 8 bases and 4 bases respectively, with 20 bases between them. This CDR3 is CASLRTGGVSETQYF. The CDR3, as DNA: TGTGCCAGCCTTCGAACGGGCGGGGTGTCAGAGACCCAGTACTTC.

The gene calls are TRBV18 and TRBJ2-3, with TRBD2 matching over 10 bases. The CDR3 sequence is 17 residues long. Germline-derived CDR1 and CDR2 are KGHSH and LQKENI. V dropped 3 bases and J dropped 4; count of bases not matched to a gene: 10. CDR3 amino acids: CASSPLVAGGVADTQYF. CDR3 sequence (DNA): TGTGCCAGCTCACCGTTGGTAGCGGGGGGTGTGGCAGATACGCAGTATTTT.

The rearrangement joins TRBV7-9 to TRBJ1-6; TRBD1 aligns across 10 bases. V dropped 1 base and J dropped 8; count of bases not matched to a gene: 5. Germline V CDR1 and CDR2: SEHNR, FQNEAQ (reference sequence). The CDR3 contains 16 residues. Here the CDR3 reads CASSLGDRGIDSPLHF. The CDR3 DNA sequence: TGTGCCAGCAGCTTAGGGGACAGGGGAATCGATTCACCCCTCCACTTT.

The V and J genes are TRBV19 and TRBJ2-1; weak D call: TRBD1 (8 bases). V gave up 9 bases and J gave up 8 bases, with 17 bases separating them. The CDR3 is 13 amino acids. Germline loops: CDR1 LNHDA, CDR2 SQIVND (reference sequence). The CDR3 nucleotides are TGTGCCAGCAGACAGGGGAGGGTCGATGAGCAGTTCTTC. It yields the protein CASRQGRVDEQFF.

V usage is TRBV28 and J usage is TRBJ1-2; 9 positions agree with TRBD1. This CDR3 spans 15 amino acids. Germline values: CDR1 MDHEN, CDR2 SYDVKM. J lost 6 bases, V lost 6 bases, and 11 bases had no gene match. Here the CDR3 DNA reads TGTGCCAGCAGCCCCGCCGACAGGGGGAGGAATGGCTACACCTTC. Encoded protein: CASSPADRGRNGYTF.

The chain links TRBV30 to TRBJ1-6, with 12 bases identical to TRBD1. The CDR3 sequence is 19 residues long. V shed 2 bases and J 7 bases; nucleotides not matched to a gene: 15. CDR1 and CDR2 (germline): GTSNPN, SVGIG (reference sequence). The CDR3 spells CAWSRPGTGGFSGNSPLHF. CDR3 DNA sequence: TGTGCCTGGAGTCGGCCCGGGACAGGGGGCTTCTCAGGGAATTCACCCCTCCACTTT.

The chain links TRBV11-3 to TRBJ2-7, with 8 bases that match TRBD1. This CDR3 has 13 residues. Trimming removed 6 bases from V and 5 bases from J; junction bases left unmatched: 6. The V gene's germline CDR1 is SGHNT and CDR2 YENEEA. CDR3 loop: CASSPRGLNEQYF. The CDR3 bases are TGTGCCAGCAGTCCCAGGGGGCTAAACGAGCAGTACTTC.

This clone came up a few times. This chain connects TRBV7-2 to TRBJ2-5; 14 bases map to TRBD2. This CDR3 spans 17 amino acids. Losses at the gene ends were 5 bases for V and 0 bases for J; bases not matched to a gene: 5. Germline CDR1 and CDR2: SGHTA and FQGNSA. The DNA of the CDR3 is TGTGCCAGCAGCCCGACTAGCGGGGGGGTATACCAAGAGACCCAGTACTTC. The encoded protein is CASSPTSGGVYQETQYF.

The rearrangement links TRBV2 to TRBJ1-5; 9 bases line up with TRBD1. Looked up from germline, CDR1 is SNHLY and CDR2 is FYNNEI. The CDR3 is made up of 14 amino acids. The V and J ends lost 4 bases and 6 bases, in that order; junction bases with no gene match: 4. CDR3 coding DNA: TGTGCCAGCAGTGTACAGGGGGCAGCTCAGCCCCAGCATTTT. Protein product: CASSVQGAAQPQHF. Drawing the rest from reference TRBV2 and TRBJ1-5, the complete variable domain is EPEVTQTPSHQVTQMGQEVILRCVPISNHLYFYWYRQILGQKVEFLVSFYNNEISEKSEIFDDQFSVERPDGSNFTLKIRSTKLEDSAMYFCASSVQGAAQPQHFGDGTRLSIL.

The J gene is TRBJ2-3, the V gene TRBV25-1; a weak D match, TRBD1 (5 bases). There are 16 residues in the CDR3. Between the trimmed V and J ends, which lost 0 bases and 4 bases, there was a span of 14 bases. The germline V gene has CDR1 MGHDK and CDR2 SYGVNS. CDR3 bases: TGTGCCAGCAGTGAATACGGCAGGGCGTTCTCAGATACGCAGTATTTT. Translation gives CASSEYGRAFSDTQYF.

This chain uses TRBV2 with TRBJ1-4, with 7 bases matching TRBD1. The CDR3 length is 14 residues. The trim removed 6 bases at V and 8 bases at J, leaving 9 bases unmatched. Germline lookup yields CDR1 SNHLY and CDR2 FYNNEI. The CDR3 DNA is TGTGCCAGCAGGAGGGGGCAGGTGCGAGAAAAACTGTTTTTT. Its protein product is CASRRGQVREKLFF. Looking up the rest from reference TRBV2 and TRBJ1-4 gives the full variable domain: EPEVTQTPSHQVTQMGQEVILRCVPISNHLYFYWYRQILGQKVEFLVSFYNNEISEKSEIFDDQFSVERPDGSNFTLKIRSTKLEDSAMYFCASRRGQVREKLFFGSGTQLSVL.

The chain is built from TRBV29-1 and TRBJ1-4; a possible D gene is TRBD1 (6 bases). Germline loops: CDR1 SQVTM, CDR2 ANQGSEA. The CDR3 contains 13 residues. Trimming shortened V by 5 bases and J by 7 bases, and 14 bases separated the two germline ends. DNA for the CDR3: TGCAGCGTTTGGGGCAGGGGCAGTGAAAAACTGTTTTTT. Translation gives CSVWGRGSEKLFF.

This chain connects TRBV5-1 to TRBJ2-3, with 11 bases that match TRBD2. Germline V CDR1 and CDR2: SGHRS, YFSETQ. J lost 5 bases, V lost 5 bases, and 4 bases had no gene match. The CDR3 totals 14 residues. CDR3: CASSDGTSGDTQYF. CDR3 coding DNA: TGCGCCAGCAGTGATGGGACTAGCGGAGATACGCAGTATTTT.